This entry lists 13 T cell receptor beta chains sequenced from one sample in a study of cytomegalovirus exposure and HLA in healthy donors. Vbeta (60) and Jbeta (13) primers were used in the PCR. Clones were read by immunoSEQ multiplex PCR, and TCRdb kept only the in-frame ones, dropping some. The sample data list some 150,000 clones. Sequencing was done on a sample of PBMCs. Receptors were obtained from a woman between 18 and 29 years old in good health and CMV-seropositive.

This rearrangement joins TRBV19 to TRBJ2-3; 7 positions agree with TRBD1. The CDR3 spans 17 residues. CDR1 is LNHDA and CDR2 is SQIVND in the germline V gene (reference sequence). Unmatched junction bases numbered 11, after V lost 3 bases and J lost 2 bases. The CDR3 DNA is TGTGCCAGTAGTATGGGCCCCCGACAGGGAATCACAGATACGCAGTATTTT. This gives the protein CASSMGPRQGITDTQYF.

For this clone: Other nucleotide sequences from this sample produce the same CDR3. V is TRBV30 and J is TRBJ1-4; TRBD1 matches at 8 bases. Trimming removed 1 base from V and 2 bases from J; junction bases left unmatched: 3. Germline CDR1 reads GTSNPN; CDR2 reads SVGIG (reference sequence). This CDR3 is 15 amino acids long. The DNA of the CDR3 is TGTGCCTGGAGTGGCAGGGGGCTTACTAATGAAAAACTGTTTTTT. This gives the protein CAWSGRGLTNEKLFF.

This chain connects TRBV4-3 to TRBJ2-6, with D unclear. Germline V CDR1 and CDR2: LGHNA, YSLEER. V was shortened by 0 bases and J by 1 base, with 10 bases between the two germline ends. The CDR3 is made up of 17 amino acids. DNA for the CDR3: TGCGCCAGCAGCCAAGATGCGATCCCTTCTGGGGCCAACGTCCTGACTTTC. Protein product: CASSQDAIPSGANVLTF.

The CDR3 nucleotides read TGTGCCAGCAGTCCCCAAGCGGGGTACACAGATACGCAGTATTTT. Its protein is CASSPQAGYTDTQYF. The V call is TRBV28, the J call TRBJ2-3; the match to TRBD2 covers 7 bases. CDR3 length: 15 amino acids. V was pared by 5 bases and J by 2 bases, with 7 bases of the junction left unmatched. Germline V CDR1 and CDR2: MDHEN, SYDVKM.

This rearrangement joins TRBV15 to TRBJ2-2, with 8 bases identical to TRBD2. Germline values: CDR1 LNHNV, CDR2 YYDKDF (reference sequence). J gave up 4 bases and V 4 bases, and 2 bases lay outside the gene matches. The CDR3 runs to 14 residues. CDR3 region: CATSNRGGTGELFF. CDR3 DNA: TGTGCCACCAGCAATCGGGGGGGCACCGGGGAGCTGTTTTTT.

The chain employs TRBV7-2 and TRBJ2-5; 8 bases are shared with TRBD1. The CDR3 covers 14 residues. V was clipped by 5 bases and J by 4 bases; unmatched bases: 6. CDR1 and CDR2 from the germline V gene are SGHTA and FQGNSA. The CDR3 DNA sequence: TGTGCCAGCAGCGATACAGGGGGGAGAGAGACCCAGTACTTC. Translation: CASSDTGGRETQYF.

The chain couples TRBV14 to TRBJ1-2; TRBD1 agrees at 7 bases. Trimming cost V 5 bases and J 5 bases; bases outside gene matches: 2. Germline V gene lookup returns CDR1 SGHDN and CDR2 FVKESK. This CDR3 has 12 amino acids. The CDR3 bases are TGTGCCAGCAGCACAGGGGTTTATGGCTACACCTTC. It codes for CASSTGVYGYTF.

This chain joins TRBV2 and TRBJ1-1, with TRBD1 matching over 10 bases. The CDR3 has 15 amino acids. V shed 3 bases and J 1 base; nucleotides not matched to a gene: 2. Germline CDR1 SNHLY, CDR2 FYNNEI. This CDR3 is CASSDRTGGNTEAFF. CDR3 nucleotides: TGTGCCAGCAGTGACCGGACAGGGGGGAACACTGAAGCTTTCTTT.

The rearrangement links TRBV18 to TRBJ2-2, with D maybe TRBD1 (5 bases). With 2 bases removed from V and 1 base from J, the gap between germline ends came to 11 bases. Germline-derived CDR1 and CDR2 are KGHSH and LQKENI. The CDR3 totals 16 residues. CDR3 protein: CASSPYRGRNTGELFF. CDR3 sequence (DNA): TGTGCCAGCTCACCATATAGGGGAAGGAACACCGGGGAGCTGTTTTTT.

The chain is built from TRBV6-1 and TRBJ2-1; TRBD2 matches at 8 bases. Germline V gives CDR1 MNHNS, CDR2 SASEGT. J lost 2 bases, V lost 5 bases, and 5 bases had no gene match. This CDR3 is built from 15 residues. In nucleotides, the CDR3 is TGTGCCAGCAGTTTACTAGCGGTAGCCTACAATGAGCAGTTCTTC. Protein: CASSLLAVAYNEQFF.

The chain recombines TRBV4-1 with TRBJ1-3; D is undetermined. Trimming pared 3 bases from V and 3 bases from J, leaving 15 bases between. Germline CDR1 and CDR2: MGHRA and YSYEKL. The CDR3 has 16 residues. The CDR3 here is CASSQVTGFGGNTIYF. The DNA of the CDR3 is TGCGCCAGCAGCCAGGTCACGGGGTTTGGTGGAAACACCATATATTTT.

This sequence joins TRBV29-1 and TRBJ2-5; 7 bases fit TRBD1. The ends lost 3 bases at V and 5 bases at J; junction bases unmatched: 12. Germline values: CDR1 SQVTM, CDR2 ANQGSEA. This CDR3 region has 15 residues. CDR3: CSVEGMRQGHETQYF. CDR3 DNA sequence: TGCAGCGTTGAGGGGATGAGACAGGGCCACGAGACCCAGTACTTC.

The V and J genes are TRBV30 and TRBJ2-5; 9 bases agree with TRBD2. CDR3 length equals 15 residues. From germline, CDR1 is GTSNPN and CDR2 SVGIG (reference sequence). V lost 7 bases to trimming and J lost 5 bases; unmatched junction nucleotides: 14. CDR3: CASTRGGGAGETQYF. CDR3 DNA: TGTGCCTCGACGAGGGGCGGGGGGGCCGGTGAGACCCAGTACTTC.